A single sample is the source of the 3 T cell receptor beta chains below, sequenced in a study of cytotoxic CD8 clonotypes in ibrutinib-treated CLL. The table came from immunoSEQ multiplex PCR; TCRdb's copy has only in-frame clones and leaves some out. The sample comprises tens of thousands of clones, around 75% of which are singletons, and 28% rests with the top ten. The material sequenced was PBMCs, taken after 24 months of ibrutinib treatment. These receptors all stem from a human donor with chronic lymphocytic leukemia.

J is TRBJ2-7 and V is TRBV5-6; D is tentatively TRBD1 or TRBD2 (5 bases each). The CDR3 has 15 amino acids. The germline V gene encodes CDR1 SGHDT and CDR2 YYEEEE. V was cut by 3 bases and J by 5 bases, with 18 bases left in between. The CDR3 reads CASSSVGILGDEQYF. The CDR3 bases are TGTGCCAGCAGCTCCGTCGGCATTTTGGGGGACGAGCAGTACTTC.

V is TRBV5-4 and J is TRBJ2-7; TRBD1 agrees at 7 bases. The CDR3 covers 14 residues. V gave up 4 bases and J gave up 2 bases; unmatched junction bases: 6. Looked up from germline, CDR1 is SGHNT and CDR2 is YYREEE (reference sequence). CDR3 sequence reads: CASSIGQATYEQYF. CDR3 DNA: TGTGCCAGCAGCATTGGACAGGCGACCTACGAGCAGTACTTC.

This clone was seen ten or more times. The chain carries TRBV10-2 and TRBJ1-2; TRBD1 might be the D (5 bases). V gave up 2 bases and J gave up 4 bases, with 11 bases separating them. Germline V gene data show CDR1 as WSHSY and CDR2 as SAAADI. This CDR3 has 14 amino acids. CDR3 residues: CASSEGTSVYGYTF. The CDR3 bases are TGCGCCAGCAGTGAGGGGACTTCGGTCTATGGCTACACCTTC.